Listed below are T cell receptor beta chains from one sample, sequenced in a study of shared clonotypes between healthy human individuals. Sequencing was performed with immunoSEQ multiplex PCR; in TCRdb, only in-frame clones are kept and a portion is missing. The table lists around 500,000 clones, more than 75% of them singletons, with roughly an eighth in the top ten. Source material: PBMCs. These receptors were collected from a woman between 35 and 50 years old in good health. Some clones in this sample may be carry-over from other donors' samples. Each CDR3 is given with its conserved first and last residue. A D gene is named only where the DNA matches it firmly. Clone size is given for some rows only: seen once, a few or many times, or a class if the clone is expanded.

V gene: TRBV6-4; J gene: TRBJ2-1; clone size: .; D gene: TRBD2; CDR3 DNA: TGTGCCAGCAGTCCACGAGCGGGAGGCGAATCACAGGGTGGGCAGTTCTTC; CDR3 protein: CASSPRAGGESQGGQFF
V gene: TRBV2; J gene: TRBJ1-5; clone size: few; D gene: .; CDR3 DNA: TGTGCCAGCAGTGAAGGGCGGACCTATCAGCCCCAGCATTTT; CDR3 protein: CASSEGRTYQPQHF
V gene: TRBV9; J gene: TRBJ1-2; clone size: .; D gene: .; CDR3 DNA: TGTGCCAGCAGCGTAGTTGACGCATATGGCTACACCTTC; CDR3 protein: CASSVVDAYGYTF
V gene: TRBV4-1; J gene: TRBJ2-4; clone size: .; D gene: .; CDR3 DNA: TGCGCCAGCAGCCAAGGTATTAGGGCGCGGGGATGGGACATTCAGTACTTC; CDR3 protein: CASSQGIRARGWDIQYF
V gene: TRBV30; J gene: TRBJ1-3; clone size: .; D gene: .; CDR3 DNA: TGTGCCTGGAGTGACGGGAGCTCTGGAAACACCATATATTTT; CDR3 protein: CAWSDGSSGNTIYF
V gene: TRBV4-3; J gene: TRBJ1-4; clone size: .; D gene: TRBD1; CDR3 DNA: TGCGCCAGCAGCCAAGATAGGGACAGGGTCGCTGAAAAACTGTTTTTT; CDR3 protein: CASSQDRDRVAEKLFF
V gene: TRBV27; J gene: TRBJ2-3; clone size: .; D gene: .; CDR3 DNA: TGTGCCAGCAGTTTAGGTGGCAGGGCATCAGATACGCAGTATTTT; CDR3 protein: CASSLGGRASDTQYF
V gene: TRBV29-1; J gene: TRBJ1-1; clone size: .; D gene: .; CDR3 DNA: TGCAGCGTTGGTGGGGGATGGGCCATGAACACTGAAGCTTTCTTT; CDR3 protein: CSVGGGWAMNTEAFF
V gene: TRBV29-1; J gene: TRBJ2-5; clone size: .; D gene: .; CDR3 DNA: TGCAGCGTAGAACCCCGGGGGCAGTGGGAGACCCAGTACTTC; CDR3 protein: CSVEPRGQWETQYF
V gene: TRBV9; J gene: TRBJ2-3; clone size: .; D gene: .; CDR3 DNA: TGTGCCAGCAGCGCCCCCAGAACCTCACTAGAGCGAGGCACAGATACGCAGTATTTT; CDR3 protein: CASSAPRTSLERGTDTQYF
V gene: TRBV6-1; J gene: TRBJ1-1; clone size: .; D gene: .; CDR3 DNA: TGTGCCAGCCTGAACACTGAAGCTTTCTTT; CDR3 protein: CASLNTEAFF
V gene: TRBV28; J gene: TRBJ2-1; clone size: .; D gene: TRBD2; CDR3 DNA: TGTGCCAGCCGCGAGCGGGAGGGATACAATGAGCAGTTCTTC; CDR3 protein: CASREREGYNEQFF
V gene: TRBV21-1; J gene: TRBJ2-7; clone size: few; D gene: .; CDR3 DNA: TGTGCCAGCAGCATTTCACAGGGTAACGAGCAGTACTTC; CDR3 protein: CASSISQGNEQYF
V gene: TRBV2; J gene: TRBJ1-5; clone size: .; D gene: TRBD1; CDR3 DNA: TGTGCCAGCAGCGGGACAGGGGGCTATCAGCCCCAGCATTTT; CDR3 protein: CASSGTGGYQPQHF
V gene: TRBV7-3; J gene: TRBJ2-1; clone size: .; D gene: TRBD2; CDR3 DNA: TGTGCCAGCAGCCCAAGCGGGGTAGGGTACAATGAGCAGTTCTTC; CDR3 protein: CASSPSGVGYNEQFF
V gene: TRBV7-7; J gene: TRBJ2-5; clone size: .; D gene: TRBD1; CDR3 DNA: TGTGCTAGCAGCCCTTTGGGGACAGCGGAGACCCAGTACTTC; CDR3 protein: CASSPLGTAETQYF
V gene: TRBV7-3; J gene: TRBJ2-3; clone size: .; D gene: .; CDR3 DNA: TGTGCCAGCAGCCCGTCCGGGGGACAGTCGACAGATACGCAGTATTTT; CDR3 protein: CASSPSGGQSTDTQYF
V gene: TRBV4-1; J gene: TRBJ2-1; clone size: .; D gene: TRBD2; CDR3 DNA: TGCGCCAGCAGCCAATTGCGACTAGCGGGGAACAATGAGCAGTTCTTC; CDR3 protein: CASSQLRLAGNNEQFF
V gene: TRBV10-1; J gene: TRBJ1-3; clone size: .; D gene: TRBD1; CDR3 DNA: TGCGCCAGCAGTGAGTCTCGGACAGGGTCTGGAAACACCATATATTTT; CDR3 protein: CASSESRTGSGNTIYF
V gene: TRBV10-3; J gene: TRBJ2-1; clone size: .; D gene: TRBD2; CDR3 DNA: TGTGCCATCAGACCCCCTGGACTAGCGGGATTGAATGAGCAGTTCTTC; CDR3 protein: CAIRPPGLAGLNEQFF
V gene: TRBV4-2; J gene: TRBJ2-5; clone size: .; D gene: TRBD2; CDR3 DNA: TGTGCCAGCAGCACGGGACTAGCGGGAGCGGGGGGTGAGACCCAGTACTTC; CDR3 protein: CASSTGLAGAGGETQYF
V gene: TRBV18; J gene: TRBJ2-5; clone size: .; D gene: .; CDR3 DNA: TGTGCCAGCTCACCGGGAAACCAAGAGACCCAGTACTTC; CDR3 protein: CASSPGNQETQYF
V gene: TRBV28; J gene: TRBJ1-3; clone size: .; D gene: TRBD1; CDR3 DNA: TGTGCCAGCAGTTTTGGGGCAGGGGGCTATGGGGACACCATATATTTT; CDR3 protein: CASSFGAGGYGDTIYF
V gene: TRBV6-1; J gene: TRBJ2-3; clone size: .; D gene: .; CDR3 DNA: TGTGCCAGCAGTGAATCGGGCCGCGGCACAGATACGCAGTATTTT; CDR3 protein: CASSESGRGTDTQYF
V gene: TRBV18; J gene: TRBJ1-2; clone size: .; D gene: .; CDR3 DNA: TGTGCCAGCTCACTTAACGCGGAGGGGGTGACGAACTATGGCTACACCTTC; CDR3 protein: CASSLNAEGVTNYGYTF
V gene: TRBV27; J gene: TRBJ2-7; clone size: .; D gene: TRBD2; CDR3 DNA: TGTGCCAGCAGTTTAAAGGCTAGCGGGAGTAGTTCCTACGAGCAGTACTTC; CDR3 protein: CASSLKASGSSSYEQYF
V gene: TRBV6-4; J gene: TRBJ1-1; clone size: many; D gene: .; CDR3 DNA: TGTGCCAGCAGGAACCGGGGGACTGAAGCTTTCTTT; CDR3 protein: CASRNRGTEAFF